The T cell receptor beta chain under discussion was sequenced for a study of shared clonotypes between healthy human individuals. Study outcomes and limitations: Estimated clonotype richness was generally higher in naive than memory subsets.

Naive CD45RA+ and memory CD45RA-negative subsets were split from CD4+ cells. Germline CDR1 and CDR2: MNHEY and SVGAGI. The length of the CDR3 is 16 residues. The V and J ends lost 4 bases and 5 bases, in that order; junction bases with no gene match: 9. The assay was carried out at the deep level. Sequenced by immunoSEQ multiplex PCR; TCRdb stores in-frame clones only, minus some. In the table there are roughly 1.4 million clones, just under 99% of which are singletons. Details on this clone: Its specificity is unknown.

The sequence derives from a man aged 25 to 40 in good health. The chain employs TRBV6-5 and TRBJ2-1, with 9 bases matching TRBD2. Sequencing was done on a sample of naive CD4+ T cells sorted from blood. Subset defined: CD45RA+ positively selected. The CDR3 is CASSFRTSATNNEQFF. The DNA for the CDR3 is TGTGCCAGCAGTTTCCGGACTAGCGCAACGAACAATGAGCAGTTCTTC.